These 27 T cell receptor beta chains originate from one sample sequenced in a study of Ad26.COV2.S vaccination and SARS-CoV-2 variants. As for treatment: about 20 received Ad26.COV2.S at low or high dose, single or two shots; five or six received placebo; per-sample allocation not given. It was on day 63 after the first vaccine or placebo injection that samples were taken. The repertoire was sequenced with immunoSEQ multiplex PCR; TCRdb's copy has only in-frame clones and lacks some. This sample has roughly 410,000 clones, with 83% found just once. Material: peripheral blood, obtained in a trial of Ad26.COV2.S vaccine versus placebo. These receptors all stem from a person between 18 and 65 years old who received the Ad26.COV2.S COVID-19 vaccine or a placebo.

The chain uses TRBV27 and TRBJ1-2, with D possibly matching TRBD1 (5 bases). Germline CDR1 reads MNHEY; CDR2 reads SMNVEV (reference sequence). The CDR3 contains 12 residues. Between the trimmed V and J ends, which lost 6 bases and 0 bases, there was a span of 5 bases. DNA of the CDR3: TGTGCCAGCAGGGGGCCTAACTATGGCTACACCTTC. Encoded protein: CASRGPNYGYTF.

This clone has a handful of counts. This chain joins TRBV19 and TRBJ1-5; D remains ambiguous. V was pared by 0 bases and J by 4 bases, with 13 bases between. CDR1 is LNHDA, CDR2 SQIVND, per germline (reference sequence). CDR3 length equals 16 residues. In DNA form, the CDR3 reads TGTGCCAGTAGTATAGATCGGTGGGTCCGGAATCAGCCCCAGCATTTT. Translating gives CASSIDRWVRNQPQHF. Filled out from reference TRBV19 and TRBJ1-5, the complete variable domain reads DGGITQSPKYLFRKEGQNVTLSCEQNLNHDAMYWYRQDPGQGLRLIYYSQIVNDFQKGDIAEGYSVSREKKESFPLTVTSAQKNPTAFYLCASSIDRWVRNQPQHFGDGTRLSIL.

V usage is TRBV2 and J usage is TRBJ1-2; D remains unclear. This CDR3 has 12 residues. Germline CDR1 SNHLY, CDR2 FYNNEI. Trimming pared 6 bases from V and 4 bases from J, leaving 9 bases between. The CDR3 region is CASSAGTYGYTF. For the CDR3, the DNA is TGTGCCAGCAGCGCGGGAACCTATGGCTACACCTTC.

This clone has just one count. The V call is TRBV28, the J call TRBJ1-6; the D is unclear. CDR1 and CDR2 (germline): MDHEN, SYDVKM. V was pared by 5 bases and J by 14 bases, with 13 bases between. CDR3 size: 12 residues. The CDR3 DNA follows: TGTGCCAGCAGTGAACCGTCTTCGGCCCTCCACTTT. Its translation is CASSEPSSALHF.

In this sample, this clone turned up once. The J gene is TRBJ2-2, the V gene TRBV27, with 8 bases identical to TRBD1. This CDR3 has 14 residues. Germline-derived CDR1 and CDR2 are MNHEY and SMNVEV (reference sequence). The V segment lost 2 bases and the J segment 5 bases; nucleotides outside the gene matches: 1. The CDR3 here is CASSLQGATGELFF. The CDR3 nucleotides read TGTGCCAGCAGTTTACAGGGGGCGACCGGGGAGCTGTTTTTT.

The table lists this clone with a count of one. The chain couples TRBV5-1 to TRBJ2-1, with 10 bases fitting TRBD2. The CDR3 consists of 15 residues. The J segment lost 6 bases and the V segment lost 1 base, leaving 4 bases of the junction unmatched. CDR1 and CDR2 (germline): SGHRS, YFSETQ. The CDR3 loop is CASSLRGLASNEQFF. The CDR3 region has the DNA TGCGCCAGCAGCTTGCGGGGACTAGCGTCCAATGAGCAGTTCTTC.

The chain couples TRBV24-1 to TRBJ2-2; D is unresolved. The CDR3 runs to 15 residues. The germline CDR1 and CDR2 sequences are KGHDR and SFDVKD. Trimming took 4 bases from V and 0 from J, leaving 8 bases between them. The CDR3 loop is CATSDPGPNTGELFF. In DNA form, the CDR3 reads TGTGCCACCAGTGACCCCGGACCGAACACCGGGGAGCTGTTTTTT.

The chain is built from TRBV28 and TRBJ1-2, with 8 bases that match TRBD1. From germline, CDR1 is MDHEN and CDR2 SYDVKM. This CDR3 spans 15 amino acids. V dropped 6 bases and J dropped 1; count of bases not matched to a gene: 7. CDR3 sequence (DNA): TGTGCCAGCAGCCTCCCCGGACAGGGTAACTATGGCTACACCTTC. The encoded protein is CASSLPGQGNYGYTF.

The J gene is TRBJ2-7, the V gene TRBV11-3; D is unclear. V was trimmed by 4 bases and J by 8 bases, leaving 18 bases between them. Germline V gene sequence: CDR1 SGHNT, CDR2 YENEEA. The length of the CDR3 is 14 residues. The CDR3 DNA reads as TGTGCCAGCAGCTCCCGGGCGCCGACGGGCCAGCAGTACTTC. It encodes CASSSRAPTGQQYF. The full variable domain, rest sourced from reference TRBV11-3 and TRBJ2-7, is EAGVVQSPRYKIIEKKQPVAFWCNPISGHNTLYWYLQNLGQGPELLIRYENEEAVDDSQLPKDRFSAERLKGVDSTLKIQPAELGDSAVYLCASSSRAPTGQQYFGPGTRLTVT.

This chain links TRBV10-1 with TRBJ2-7, with D perhaps assigned TRBD1 or TRBD2 (5 bases each). This CDR3 spans 14 amino acids. The V end was cut by 3 bases, the J end by 7 bases, with 16 bases between. The germline gives CDR1 WNHNN, CDR2 SYGVQD (reference sequence). Written as DNA, the CDR3 is TGCGCCAGCAGTGATCCGGGACGAACTAAAGAGCAGTACTTC. It translates to CASSDPGRTKEQYF.

The J gene is TRBJ1-2, the V gene TRBV19; D remains unclear. Trimming stripped 5 bases from V and 5 bases from J, with 15 bases between. The germline CDR1 and CDR2 sequences are LNHDA and SQIVND (reference sequence). This CDR3 is 14 amino acids long. CDR3 coding DNA: TGTGCCAGTAGTGAAGGTCCCAGAGGGTATGGCTACACCTTC. Amino acid sequence: CASSEGPRGYGYTF.

The chain recombines TRBV18 with TRBJ1-1; no reliable D call. Trimming stripped 4 bases from V and 0 bases from J, with 6 bases between. The CDR3 extends over 13 amino acids. The germline CDR1 and CDR2 sequences are KGHSH and LQKENI. CDR3 bases: TGTGCCAGCTCACTAGATGTGAACACTGAAGCTTTCTTT. Its protein product is CASSLDVNTEAFF.

The V gene is TRBV30, the J gene TRBJ2-7; D may be TRBD1 or TRBD2 (5 bases each). The CDR3 length is 12 residues. Trimming cost V 4 bases and J 0 bases, with 7 bases left between them. Germline V gene data show CDR1 as GTSNPN and CDR2 as SVGIG (reference sequence). The CDR3, as DNA: TGTGCCTGGAAGGGGAGCTCCTACGAGCAGTACTTC. Translating gives CAWKGSSYEQYF.

The chain recombines TRBV19 with TRBJ1-1, with 7 bases aligning to TRBD1. The CDR3 sequence is 13 residues long. In germline, CDR1 is LNHDA, CDR2 SQIVND (reference sequence). Trimming at V came to 7 bases and at J to 4 bases, leaving 6 bases not matched to a gene. The CDR3 DNA follows: TGTGCCAGTACTCAGACAGGGATCACTGAAGCTTTCTTT. It encodes CASTQTGITEAFF.

This clone was detected only a few times. The chain joins TRBV12-5 to TRBJ1-1; TRBD1 matches at 10 bases. V lost 6 bases to trimming and J lost 3 bases; unmatched junction nucleotides: 1. This CDR3 spans 13 amino acids. Germline V CDR1 and CDR2: LGHNT, FRNRAP. This CDR3 reads CASGDRGDTEAFF. In DNA, the CDR3 is TGTGCTAGTGGGGACAGGGGGGACACTGAAGCTTTCTTT.

This sequence joins TRBV4-2 and TRBJ2-7; D might be TRBD2 (6 bases). The CDR3 loop spans 15 amino acids. V was pared by 4 bases and J by 2 bases, with 15 bases between. The germline gives CDR1 LGHNA, CDR2 YNFKEQ. CDR3 coding DNA: TGTGCCAGCAGCCGCCATGGCGGGATAACCTACGAGCAGTACTTC. As protein: CASSRHGGITYEQYF.

This clone was found a few times. The J gene is TRBJ2-7, the V gene TRBV7-9; D possibly corresponds to TRBD1 (5 bases). V shed 1 base and J shed 1 base, with 11 bases lying between them. This CDR3 spans 15 amino acids. The germline V gene encodes CDR1 SEHNR and CDR2 FQNEAQ (reference sequence). This chain's CDR3 is CASSLDATASYEQYF. The CDR3 DNA reads as TGTGCCAGCAGCTTAGACGCGACAGCGTCCTACGAGCAGTACTTC.

The gene calls are TRBV19 and TRBJ1-2; unclear D gene. Trimming stripped 1 base from V and 3 bases from J, with 6 bases between. Germline-derived CDR1 and CDR2 are LNHDA and SQIVND (reference sequence). This CDR3 has 13 amino acids. The CDR3 protein is CASSIAGDYGYTF. Here the CDR3 DNA reads TGTGCCAGTAGTATAGCCGGGGACTATGGCTACACCTTC.

The rearrangement links TRBV30 to TRBJ1-1, with no clear D. The CDR3 has 14 amino acids. V was pared by 0 bases and J by 0 bases, with 8 bases between. Germline loops: CDR1 GTSNPN, CDR2 SVGIG (reference sequence). Here the CDR3 reads CAWSVITMNTEAFF. CDR3 coding DNA: TGTGCCTGGAGTGTAATTACGATGAACACTGAAGCTTTCTTT. Complete variable domain (other parts from reference TRBV30 and TRBJ1-1): SQTIHQWPATLVQPVGSPLSLECTVEGTSNPNLYWYRQAAGRGLQLLFYSVGIGQISSEVPQNLSASRPQDRQFILSSKKLLLSDSGFYLCAWSVITMNTEAFFGQGTRLTVV.

The chain has TRBV19 and TRBJ2-5; TRBD2 matches at 7 bases. This CDR3 region has 14 residues. CDR1 LNHDA and CDR2 SQIVND come from the germline V gene (reference sequence). The V and J ends lost 10 bases and 4 bases, in that order; junction bases with no gene match: 12. DNA for the CDR3: TGTGCCACCCGGGGGAGGGGACGGCGAGAGACCCAGTACTTC. Translation: CATRGRGRRETQYF.

The gene calls are TRBV19 and TRBJ1-1; 8 nucleotides agree with TRBD1. The V gene's germline CDR1 is LNHDA and CDR2 SQIVND (reference sequence). The CDR3 is 15 amino acids. V lost 8 bases, J lost 5 bases, and 13 bases stayed unmatched. This CDR3 is CASQPRGRRVTEAFF. The CDR3 DNA is TGTGCCAGTCAGCCCAGGGGGCGTAGAGTGACTGAAGCTTTCTTT.

The chain carries TRBV2 and TRBJ2-7; 10 nucleotides line up with TRBD2. V was clipped by 5 bases and J by 5 bases; unmatched bases: 6. The CDR3 covers 14 residues. CDR1 and CDR2 (germline): SNHLY, FYNNEI. CDR3 in DNA: TGTGCCAGCAGTAGAGCGGGGGGGGTCCACGAGCAGTACTTC. Translation: CASSRAGGVHEQYF. The complete variable domain, with remaining parts taken from reference TRBV2 and TRBJ2-7, reads EPEVTQTPSHQVTQMGQEVILRCVPISNHLYFYWYRQILGQKVEFLVSFYNNEISEKSEIFDDQFSVERPDGSNFTLKIRSTKLEDSAMYFCASSRAGGVHEQYFGPGTRLTVT.

The CDR3 nucleotides read TGTGCCAGTAGCTACGGGCCCGCTAGCTCCTACGAGCAGTACTTC. This gives the protein CASSYGPASSYEQYF. The rearrangement links TRBV19 to TRBJ2-7; no clear D. Germline assignment: CDR1 LNHDA and CDR2 SQIVND (reference sequence). The length of the CDR3 is 15 residues. V gave up 6 bases and J gave up 0 bases, with 15 bases separating them.

The V gene is TRBV7-2, the J gene TRBJ1-1; 9 bases are a match to TRBD1. CDR1 is SGHTA and CDR2 is FQGNSA in the germline V gene. The V segment lost 5 bases and the J segment 1 base; nucleotides outside the gene matches: 5. CDR3 length: 15 amino acids. The CDR3 coding sequence is TGTGCCAGCAGCCCTCGGGGACAGGGGAACACTGAAGCTTTCTTT. This gives the protein CASSPRGQGNTEAFF.

V and J are TRBV7-2 and TRBJ2-7, with D tentatively TRBD2 (6 bases). The germline V and J ends were trimmed by 0 bases and 0 bases, with 9 bases remaining between them. CDR1 is SGHTA, CDR2 FQGNSA, per germline. The CDR3 has 15 amino acids. The CDR3 region is CASSLAGTGSYEQYF. DNA for the CDR3: TGTGCCAGCAGCTTAGCCGGGACTGGCTCCTACGAGCAGTACTTC.

The chain carries TRBV7-6 and TRBJ2-5; D is undetermined. From germline, CDR1 is SGHVS and CDR2 FNYEAQ. Trimming left V 1 base short and J 7 bases short, with 10 bases between. CDR3 length equals 13 residues. For the CDR3, the DNA is TGTGCCAGCAGCTTAGAAGGCACGGGGACCCAGTACTTC. Its protein product is CASSLEGTGTQYF.

V gene TRBV2 combines with J gene TRBJ2-1, with TRBD2 identical over 8 bases. This CDR3 has 14 amino acids. V dropped 7 bases and J dropped 8; count of bases not matched to a gene: 10. Germline V gene lookup returns CDR1 SNHLY and CDR2 FYNNEI. The CDR3 region is CASKGAGAFYEQFF. DNA of the CDR3: TGTGCCAGCAAAGGAGCGGGAGCTTTCTATGAGCAGTTCTTC.